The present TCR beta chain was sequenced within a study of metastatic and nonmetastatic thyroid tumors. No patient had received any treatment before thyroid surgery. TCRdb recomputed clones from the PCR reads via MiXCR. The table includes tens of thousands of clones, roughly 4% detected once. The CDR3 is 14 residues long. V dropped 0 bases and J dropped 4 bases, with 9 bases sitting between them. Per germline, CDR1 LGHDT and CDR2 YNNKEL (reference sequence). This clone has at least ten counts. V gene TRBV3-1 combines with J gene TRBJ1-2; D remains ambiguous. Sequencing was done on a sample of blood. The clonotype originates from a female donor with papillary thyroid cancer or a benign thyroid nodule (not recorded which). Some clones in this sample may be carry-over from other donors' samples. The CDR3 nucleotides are TGTGCCAGCAGCCAAGACTCCAGAGCCTATGGCTACACCTTC. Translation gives CASSQDSRAYGYTF.